The T cell receptor (beta chain) under discussion was sequenced for a study of T cell responses to AZD1222 COVID-19 vaccine. CDR1 is SGHKS, CDR2 YYEKEE, per germline (reference sequence). The CDR3 spans 15 residues. V was clipped by 4 bases and J by 3 bases; unmatched bases: 8. Sequenced by immunoSEQ multiplex PCR; TCRdb stores in-frame clones only, minus some. Of about 200,000 clones listed, just over 90% are singletons. The sample consisted of peripheral blood, taken on day 0 of MenACWY control vaccination. The clonotype was recovered from an adult in good health. The chain recombines TRBV5-5 with TRBJ1-1; 8 nucleotides line up with TRBD1. The CDR3 reads CASSLWTGQDTEAFF. The CDR3 DNA sequence: TGTGCCAGCAGCCTATGGACAGGGCAGGACACTGAAGCTTTCTTT.